This passage covers 25 T cell receptor beta chains from one sample sequenced in a study of T cell responses to AZD1222 COVID-19 vaccine. Libraries were prepared by immunoSEQ multiplex PCR; TCRdb keeps only in-frame clonotypes and omits some of them. The data hold about 170,000 clones, with about nine tenths observed a single time. The sequences come from peripheral blood, collected on day 0 of AZD1222 vaccination. The receptors derive from an adult in good health.

This chain links TRBV4-1 with TRBJ1-2; D gene unclear. V dropped 2 bases and J dropped 6 bases, with 16 bases sitting between them. This CDR3 is 15 amino acids long. Germline V CDR1 and CDR2: MGHRA, YSYEKL. CDR3 in amino acids: CASSQTRSFSHGYTF. CDR3 in DNA: TGCGCCAGCAGCCAAACTAGATCCTTTTCCCATGGCTACACCTTC.

The rearrangement uses TRBV19 and TRBJ1-5; D may be TRBD1 (5 bases). Germline lookup yields CDR1 LNHDA and CDR2 SQIVND (reference sequence). V gave up 7 bases and J gave up 6 bases, with 16 bases separating them. The CDR3 has 14 amino acids. The CDR3 DNA follows: TGTGCCAGTACGATGCGGGGCATCAGTCAGCCCCAGCATTTT. This gives the protein CASTMRGISQPQHF. The entire variable domain, with the rest obtained from reference TRBV19 and TRBJ1-5, is as follows: DGGITQSPKYLFRKEGQNVTLSCEQNLNHDAMYWYRQDPGQGLRLIYYSQIVNDFQKGDIAEGYSVSREKKESFPLTVTSAQKNPTAFYLCASTMRGISQPQHFGDGTRLSIL.

The V and J genes are TRBV24-1 and TRBJ2-1; possibly TRBD1 for D (6 bases). The CDR3 spans 13 residues. V was trimmed by 1 base and J by 9 bases, leaving 9 bases between them. Germline values: CDR1 KGHDR, CDR2 SFDVKD. The CDR3 here is CATSDFRGLEQFF. The DNA of the CDR3 is TGTGCCACCAGTGATTTCAGGGGTCTTGAGCAGTTCTTC.

The chain's CDR3 is CASRQVNTGELFF. In DNA form, the CDR3 reads TGTGCCAGCAGGCAGGTGAACACCGGGGAGCTGTTTTTT. V is TRBV5-4 and J is TRBJ2-2; no clear D gene. The V gene's germline CDR1 is SGHNT and CDR2 YYREEE (reference sequence). Trimming removed 5 bases at V and 1 base at J, with 6 bases between. The CDR3 consists of 13 residues. Full variable domain (missing parts from reference TRBV5-4 and TRBJ2-2): ETGVTQSPTHLIKTRGQQVTLRCSSQSGHNTVSWYQQALGQGPQFIFQYYREEENGRGNFPPRFSGLQFPNYSSELNVNALELDDSALYLCASRQVNTGELFFGEGSRLTVL.

This chain uses TRBV7-2 with TRBJ1-4, with TRBD1 matching over 9 bases. V shed 4 bases and J 8 bases; nucleotides not matched to a gene: 11. CDR1 SGHTA and CDR2 FQGNSA come from the germline V gene. The CDR3 length is 16 residues. CDR3 region: CASSSPGQGRSEKLFF. The CDR3 nucleotides read TGTGCCAGCAGCTCTCCGGGACAGGGACGGTCGGAAAAACTGTTTTTT.

This clone has only one observation. V gene TRBV10-3 combines with J gene TRBJ2-4; 8 bases are a match to TRBD1. V lost 2 bases to trimming and J lost 4 bases; unmatched junction nucleotides: 10. The CDR3 runs to 17 residues. Germline V gene sequence: CDR1 ENHRY, CDR2 SYGVKD. In nucleotides, the CDR3 is TGTGCCATCAGTGAGACCGGACAGGGATCCGGAAAAAACATTCAGTACTTC. It codes for CAISETGQGSGKNIQYF.

The V gene is TRBV7-9, the J gene TRBJ2-5; D is tentatively TRBD1 or TRBD2 (6 bases each). V was pared by 3 bases and J by 7 bases, with 12 bases between. From germline, CDR1 is SEHNR and CDR2 FQNEAQ (reference sequence). CDR3 length: 13 amino acids. CDR3 DNA: TGTGCCAGCAGCTTTTTCGAGGGGGGGACCCAGTACTTC. Translated: CASSFFEGGTQYF.

The chain uses TRBV10-3 and TRBJ2-1; D is undetermined. Trimming shortened V by 6 bases and J by 6 bases, and 6 bases separated the two germline ends. The length of the CDR3 is 11 residues. Germline V gives CDR1 ENHRY, CDR2 SYGVKD. CDR3 protein: CAIRSTNEQFF. The CDR3, as DNA: TGTGCCATCAGGTCAACCAATGAGCAGTTCTTC.

The chain employs TRBV7-8 and TRBJ1-3; a weak D match, TRBD1 (6 bases). Between the trimmed V and J ends, which lost 5 bases and 2 bases, there was a span of 10 bases. CDR3 length: 14 residues. Germline loops: CDR1 SGHVS, CDR2 FQNEAQ. The CDR3 region has the DNA TGTGCCAGCAGCCAACAGGGAGCTGGAAACACCATATATTTT. Its translation: CASSQQGAGNTIYF.

The rearrangement uses TRBV18 and TRBJ2-7; D unresolved. In germline, CDR1 is KGHSH, CDR2 LQKENI. The CDR3 has 14 amino acids. V was pared by 3 bases and J by 0 bases, with 9 bases between. CDR3 region: CASSPSQYSYEQYF. CDR3 DNA: TGTGCCAGCTCACCTAGTCAGTACTCCTACGAGCAGTACTTC.

This chain uses TRBV7-9 with TRBJ1-3; no reliable D call. V dropped 5 bases and J dropped 0 bases, with 11 bases sitting between them. Germline V CDR1 and CDR2: SEHNR, FQNEAQ (reference sequence). The CDR3 consists of 15 residues. The CDR3 sequence: CASSPPRPSGNTIYF. The CDR3 bases are TGTGCCAGCAGCCCTCCCCGTCCCTCTGGAAACACCATATATTTT. Full variable domain (remainder filled in from reference TRBV7-9 and TRBJ1-3): DTGVSQNPRHKITKRGQNVTFRCDPISEHNRLYWYRQTLGQGPEFLTYFQNEAQLEKSRLLSDRFSAERPKGSFSTLEIQRTEQGDSAMYLCASSPPRPSGNTIYFGEGSWLTVV.

This clone has just one count. The chain uses TRBV18 and TRBJ2-1; 9 nucleotides match TRBD2. Germline V lookup: CDR1 KGHSH, CDR2 LQKENI. CDR3 length: 16 residues. V was pared by 2 bases and J by 9 bases, with 11 bases of the junction left unmatched. The CDR3 region has the DNA TGTGCCAGCTCACCAGATTTTAGCGGGAGTATTGTTGAGCAGTTCTTC. This codes for CASSPDFSGSIVEQFF.

This chain joins TRBV19 and TRBJ1-3; D not resolved. The germline V gene encodes CDR1 LNHDA and CDR2 SQIVND (reference sequence). Trimming pared 1 base from V and 0 bases from J, leaving 7 bases between. This CDR3 has 15 amino acids. For the CDR3, the DNA is TGTGCCAGTAGTATAGCAGGTGCCTCTGGAAACACCATATATTTT. Amino acids: CASSIAGASGNTIYF.

The table lists this clone with a count of one. J is TRBJ1-2 and V is TRBV29-1, with D uncertain. The CDR3 runs to 12 residues. The germline V gene has CDR1 SQVTM and CDR2 ANQGSEA. The V end was cut by 0 bases, the J end by 3 bases, with 5 bases between. The CDR3 DNA is TGCAGCGTTGAAGAGTCGGACTATGGCTACACCTTC. Translating it yields CSVEESDYGYTF.

The gene calls are TRBV6-5 and TRBJ1-5; no reliable D call. CDR3 length: 15 amino acids. V lost 0 bases to trimming and J lost 3 bases, with 9 bases between them. Germline V gives CDR1 MNHEY, CDR2 SVGAGI. This chain's CDR3 is CASSYSMSSNQPQHF. CDR3 DNA: TGTGCCAGCAGTTACTCGATGAGTTCCAATCAGCCCCAGCATTTT.

This chain joins TRBV6-5 and TRBJ2-2, with TRBD2 matching 7 bases. J lost 1 base, V lost 9 bases, and 2 bases had no gene match. Germline V gives CDR1 MNHEY, CDR2 SVGAGI. The CDR3 covers 13 residues. The CDR3 nucleotides read TGTGCCAGTTCGGGGGGGAACACCGGGGAGCTGTTTTTT. It specifies CASSGGNTGELFF.

The chain employs TRBV7-9 and TRBJ1-5, with 7 positions matching TRBD1. CDR3 length equals 15 residues. After removal of 7 bases from V and 0 bases from J, the junction contained 6 bases not matched to a gene. Germline V lookup: CDR1 SEHNR, CDR2 FQNEAQ (reference sequence). The CDR3 spells CASTLGDSSNQPQHF. The CDR3 DNA sequence: TGTGCCAGCACCCTAGGGGACAGTAGCAATCAGCCCCAGCATTTT.

The genes are TRBV7-9 and TRBJ1-4, with 8 positions matching TRBD1. Germline trimming cut 5 bases from V and 2 bases from J; bases unmatched to any gene: 7. Germline V lookup: CDR1 SEHNR, CDR2 FQNEAQ (reference sequence). The CDR3 spans 16 residues. The CDR3 DNA is TGTGCCAGCAGCGCCAACAGGGGGTGGACTAATGAAAAACTGTTTTTT. This gives the protein CASSANRGWTNEKLFF.

The chain couples TRBV5-4 to TRBJ1-1; 7 bases align to TRBD1. Germline loops: CDR1 SGHNT, CDR2 YYREEE (reference sequence). The ends lost 0 bases at V and 6 bases at J; junction bases unmatched: 11. The CDR3 has 16 residues. CDR3 loop: CASSLGAVTGKAEAFF. CDR3 DNA sequence: TGTGCCAGCAGCTTGGGGGCCGTGACAGGGAAAGCTGAAGCTTTCTTT.

The rearrangement links TRBV9 to TRBJ2-7; tentatively, D is TRBD1 (6 bases). Germline V gene sequence: CDR1 SGDLS, CDR2 YYNGEE. Trimming removed 2 bases at V and 3 bases at J, with 15 bases between. The CDR3 is 15 amino acids. CDR3 protein: CASSVATGYDYEQYF. Written as DNA, the CDR3 is TGTGCCAGCAGCGTTGCGACAGGTTATGACTACGAGCAGTACTTC.

This clone was observed once. The gene calls are TRBV5-1 and TRBJ1-5, with TRBD1 matching over 9 bases. The CDR3 has 13 amino acids. J was trimmed by 5 bases and V by 5 bases; bases with no gene match: 2. CDR1 SGHRS and CDR2 YFSETQ come from the germline V gene. The CDR3 loop reads CASSRTGDQPQHF. CDR3 DNA sequence: TGCGCCAGCAGTCGGACAGGGGATCAGCCCCAGCATTTT.

This clone was seen once. The chain combines TRBV27 with TRBJ2-2; 8 bases map to TRBD1. This CDR3 contains 16 residues. From germline, CDR1 is MNHEY and CDR2 SMNVEV (reference sequence). After removal of 4 bases from V and 3 bases from J, the junction contained 7 bases not matched to a gene. The CDR3 reads CASSYRGTGYTGELFF. CDR3 DNA: TGTGCCAGCAGTTATCGCGGGACAGGATACACCGGGGAGCTGTTTTTT.

The CDR3 region has the DNA TGCGCCAGCAGCCATGGGGGACAGACCTCTGGAAACACCATATATTTT. This codes for CASSHGGQTSGNTIYF. The chain has TRBV5-1 and TRBJ1-3, with 7 bases lining up with TRBD1. The V and J ends lost 4 bases and 0 bases, in that order; junction bases with no gene match: 7. CDR3 length: 16 amino acids. Germline V gene data show CDR1 as SGHRS and CDR2 as YFSETQ.

The rearrangement joins TRBV18 to TRBJ2-1; possible D gene TRBD1, 5 bases. CDR3 length: 15 amino acids. Per the germline V gene, CDR1 is KGHSH and CDR2 is LQKENI. Between the trimmed V and J ends, which lost 4 bases and 7 bases, there was a span of 17 bases. The CDR3 loop is CASSLGLGAGNEQFF. DNA for the CDR3: TGTGCCAGCTCACTGGGGCTAGGGGCCGGGAATGAGCAGTTCTTC. Combining the CDR3 with reference TRBV18 and TRBJ2-1 gives the whole variable domain NAGVMQNPRHLVRRRGQEARLRCSPMKGHSHVYWYRQLPEEGLKFMVYLQKENIIDESGMPKERFSAEFPKEGPSILRIQQVVRGDSAAYFCASSLGLGAGNEQFFGPGTRLTVL.

The chain carries TRBV19 and TRBJ2-1; D may correspond to TRBD1 or TRBD2 (5 bases each). CDR3 length: 12 amino acids. CDR1 and CDR2 (germline): LNHDA, SQIVND (reference sequence). Trimming stripped 7 bases from V and 8 bases from J, with 12 bases between. This CDR3 reads CASILRGDEQFF. The CDR3 nucleotides read TGTGCCAGTATCCTCCGGGGCGATGAGCAGTTCTTC.